A selection of T cell receptor beta chains follows, all from one sample in a study of a mutant IDH1 vaccine in newly diagnosed glioma. For these receptors, no antigen is known. Generated by immunoSEQ multiplex PCR, the TCRdb table keeps only in-frame clones and is missing some. This table has 50,000 to 75,000 clones, about 86% appearing once. This specimen was PBMCs, taken from a glioma patient whose treatment included an IDH1 peptide vaccine. These receptors were collected from a woman aged 45 to 65 with glioma. The CDR3 runs from the conserved cysteine through the conserved F or W. The D gene is left open where the match is weak. The size entry is marked missing in some rows and otherwise reads once, few, many or a size class.

V gene	CDR3 length	J gene	clone size	D gene	CDR3 protein	CDR3 DNA
TRBV5-1	16	TRBJ2-3	-	-	CASSFARSSSTDTQYF	TGCGCCAGCAGCTTCGCCCGTTCCTCTAGCACAGATACGCAGTATTTT
TRBV19	15	TRBJ1-5	-	-	CASSPGGIYNQPQHF	TGTGCCAGTAGCCCGGGAGGGATTTACAATCAGCCCCAGCATTTT
TRBV4-2	15	TRBJ1-2	-	-	CASSQDSGGGYGYTF	TGTGCCAGCAGCCAAGATTCCGGGGGCGGATATGGCTACACCTTC
TRBV5-8	15	TRBJ2-7	-	-	CASSSVGRGAYEQYF	TGTGCCAGCAGCTCTGTAGGTAGGGGGGCATACGAGCAGTACTTC
TRBV6-1	15	TRBJ1-3	-	TRBD1	CASSLTGGSVDTIYF	TGTGCCAGCAGCCTCACAGGGGGAAGTGTAGACACCATATATTTT
TRBV9	15	TRBJ2-7	-	TRBD1	CASSVEAGGPYEQYF	TGTGCCAGCAGCGTAGAGGCAGGGGGCCCCTACGAGCAGTACTTC
TRBV19	14	TRBJ1-4	-	-	CASSMPGGEEKLFF	TGTGCCAGTAGTATGCCCGGGGGTGAGGAAAAACTGTTTTTT
TRBV2	15	TRBJ1-1	-	TRBD1	CASRGTGNVGTEAFF	TGTGCCAGCAGAGGGACAGGGAATGTGGGCACTGAAGCTTTCTTT
TRBV7-2	14	TRBJ1-3	-	-	CASSLGGAGNTIYF	TGTGCCAGCAGCTTAGGGGGGGCTGGAAACACCATATATTTT
TRBV19	14	TRBJ1-2	once	-	CASSLPPGFHGYTF	TGTGCCAGTAGTCTCCCACCGGGATTTCATGGCTACACCTTC
TRBV2	15	TRBJ1-5	-	-	CASSELGNLNQPQHF	TGTGCCAGCAGTGAATTGGGAAACCTCAATCAGCCCCAGCATTTT
TRBV5-1	13	TRBJ1-2	once	-	CASSLTGTHGYTF	TGCGCCAGCAGCTTGACAGGGACCCATGGCTACACCTTC
TRBV5-6	17	TRBJ1-3	-	-	CASSLGPGVFSGNTIYF	TGTGCCAGCAGCTTGGGGCCAGGGGTCTTCTCTGGAAACACCATATATTTT
TRBV15	15	TRBJ1-1	-	TRBD1	CATSRVGQGVTEAFF	TGTGCCACCAGCAGGGTGGGACAGGGGGTCACTGAAGCTTTCTTT
TRBV30	14	TRBJ2-1	-	TRBD2	CAWSVFTSGANQFF	TGTGCCTGGAGTGTATTTACCAGCGGGGCGAACCAGTTCTTC
TRBV5-5	14	TRBJ1-5	-	TRBD1	CASSWDRGNQPQHF	TGTGCCAGCAGTTGGGACAGGGGTAATCAGCCCCAGCATTTT
TRBV4-1	16	TRBJ2-7	-	-	CASSQGAEGSLYEQYF	TGCGCCAGCAGCCAAGGGGCAGAAGGAAGCCTCTACGAGCAGTACTTC
TRBV9	16	TRBJ2-3	-	-	CASSAPYDIGGDTQYF	TGTGCCAGCAGCGCACCTTATGACATAGGCGGAGATACGCAGTATTTT
TRBV7-9	16	TRBJ2-1	-	-	CASSSSVGGHYNEQFF	TGTGCCAGCAGCTCTTCTGTCGGGGGGCACTACAATGAGCAGTTCTTC
TRBV5-4	18	TRBJ2-1	-	-	CASSRASSSEPSYNEQFF	TGTGCCAGCAGTAGGGCTAGCTCCTCTGAACCTTCCTACAATGAGCAGTTCTTC
TRBV19	15	TRBJ2-7	-	TRBD2	CASSIGGGKAYEQYF	TGTGCCAGTAGTATAGGGGGGGGGAAAGCCTACGAGCAGTACTTC
TRBV4-3	13	TRBJ1-5	many	-	CASSQNPNQPQHF	TGCGCCAGCAGCCAAAACCCAAATCAGCCCCAGCATTTT
TRBV5-1	16	TRBJ2-6	-	-	CASSLDGSSGANVLTF	TGCGCCAGCAGCTTGGACGGTAGCTCTGGGGCCAACGTCCTGACTTTC
TRBV5-1	16	TRBJ2-7	-	-	CASSRGSMVTSYEQYF	TGCGCCAGCAGCCGTGGTTCCATGGTAACCTCCTACGAGCAGTACTTC
TRBV19	19	TRBJ2-1	-	TRBD2	CASSISGLAGGLFHNEQFF	TGTGCCAGTAGTATATCGGGACTAGCGGGGGGGCTTTTCCACAATGAGCAGTTCTTC
TRBV10-3	15	TRBJ2-2	-	TRBD1	CAISESDRVAGELFF	TGTGCCATCAGTGAGTCGGACAGGGTGGCCGGGGAGCTGTTTTTT
TRBV19	15	TRBJ1-5	-	TRBD1	CASMGGQGGNQPQHF	TGTGCCAGTATGGGAGGACAGGGAGGCAATCAGCCCCAGCATTTT
TRBV30	14	TRBJ1-4	-	-	CAWSVMGGGEKLFF	TGTGCCTGGAGTGTAATGGGAGGGGGTGAAAAACTGTTTTTT
TRBV10-3	11	TRBJ2-1	-	-	CAISTGNEQFF	TGTGCCATCAGTACTGGCAATGAGCAGTTCTTC
TRBV6-5	14	TRBJ2-2	-	TRBD2	CASNLREDTGELFF	TGTGCCAGCAACCTTCGGGAGGACACCGGGGAGCTGTTTTTT
TRBV5-4	14	TRBJ2-5	-	-	CASRSDRYQETQYF	TGTGCCAGCAGATCAGACAGGTACCAAGAGACCCAGTACTTC
TRBV6-6	14	TRBJ1-2	-	-	CASRSQGTYYGYTF	TGTGCCAGCAGGAGCCAAGGGACCTACTATGGCTACACCTTC
TRBV5-6	18	TRBJ2-7	once	-	CASSVGWGAGKESYEQYF	TGTGCCAGCAGTGTGGGATGGGGGGCAGGGAAGGAATCCTACGAGCAGTACTTC
TRBV5-6	18	TRBJ2-7	-	TRBD2	CASTQRTSGVGSSYEQYF	TGTGCCAGCACCCAAAGGACTAGCGGGGTTGGAAGTTCCTACGAGCAGTACTTC
TRBV25-1	13	TRBJ1-1	once	TRBD1	CARPQDRDTEAFF	TGTGCCAGGCCTCAGGACAGGGATACTGAAGCTTTCTTT
TRBV18	13	TRBJ2-5	-	-	CASLTGFQETQYF	TGTGCCAGCCTTACAGGGTTCCAAGAGACCCAGTACTTC